These 23 T cell receptor beta chains share one sample of origin, sequenced in a study of regulatory T cells in long-lasting Graves disease. This sample's time point: newly diagnosed GD, antithyroid drugs for less than 3 months. Extracted RNA from PBMCs served as the source of the TCR library. Construction of TCR beta libraries relied on iRepertoire HTBI primers and on Arm-PCR targeting CDR3 regions. TCRdb re-analysed the multiplex PCR reads in MiXCR, keeping a single row per CDR3 protein. The sample includes fewer than 400,000 distinct CDR3 sequences, under 20% of them seen just once. The sequenced sample was peripheral blood mononuclear cells (PBMCs), obtained at new diagnosis, from a patient treated with antithyroid drugs. Receptor source: a female donor with Graves disease.

The genes are TRBV3-1 and TRBJ1-5, with D perhaps matching TRBD1 (6 bases). Per germline, CDR1 LGHDT and CDR2 YNNKEL (reference sequence). The germline V and J ends were trimmed by 4 bases and 2 bases, with 18 bases remaining between them. The CDR3 covers 17 residues. CDR3 in amino acids: CASSPGTNNWGNQPQHF. DNA for the CDR3: TGTGCCAGCAGCCCCGGGACAAATAATTGGGGCAATCAGCCCCAGCATTTT.

This clonotype was seen many times. This chain joins TRBV5-1 and TRBJ2-7, with 8 bases fitting TRBD1. The CDR3 is 14 residues long. V shed 5 bases and J 3 bases; nucleotides not matched to a gene: 7. Germline-derived CDR1 and CDR2 are SGHRS and YFSETQ. The CDR3 nucleotides are TGCGCCAGCAGTAAGGCACAGGGGGACTACGAGCAGTACTTC. Protein: CASSKAQGDYEQYF.

The sample holds many counts of this clonotype. This chain joins TRBV10-3 and TRBJ1-6; 9 nucleotides line up with TRBD1. Trimming at V came to 10 bases and at J to 7 bases, leaving 8 bases not matched to a gene. The V gene's germline CDR1 is ENHRY and CDR2 SYGVKD. This CDR3 has 14 amino acids. The CDR3 reads CATTGGNSNSPLHF. The CDR3 DNA is TGTGCCACCACAGGGGGCAATAGCAATTCACCCCTCCACTTT.

This clonotype has ten or more counts. This chain links TRBV27 with TRBJ1-4; D uncertain. CDR3 length equals 14 residues. The germline gives CDR1 MNHEY, CDR2 SMNVEV (reference sequence). The V end lost 6 bases, the J end lost 5 bases, and 13 bases lay between the germline ends. CDR3 sequence: CASRTYSENEKLFF. CDR3 sequence (DNA): TGTGCCAGCAGGACGTACAGCGAAAATGAAAAACTGTTTTTT.

This clonotype has only a few counts. CDR3 nucleotide sequence: TGTGCCAGCAGTTACGGTTTCGCACAGGGGGCAAATAATTCACCCCTCCACTTT. Its protein product is CASSYGFAQGANNSPLHF. The genes are TRBV6-2 or TRBV6-3 and TRBJ1-6, with TRBD1 matching 9 bases. The V and J ends lost 2 bases and 5 bases, in that order; junction bases with no gene match: 10. The germline V gene has CDR1 MNHEY and CDR2 SVGEGT. This CDR3 region has 18 residues.

This clonotype was detected ten times or more. The V gene is TRBV19, the J gene TRBJ2-2, with 8 bases identical to TRBD1. With 4 bases clipped from V and 5 bases from J, the junction kept 12 bases outside the gene matches. The CDR3 length is 17 residues. Looked up from germline, CDR1 is LNHDA and CDR2 is SQIVND (reference sequence). The CDR3 spells CASSRVGQGARTGELFF. Written as DNA, the CDR3 is TGTGCCAGTAGTAGGGTAGGACAGGGTGCGCGAACCGGGGAGCTGTTTTTT.

This clonotype came up many times. The J gene is TRBJ1-4, the V gene TRBV6-1; 9 bases are shared with TRBD1. The CDR3 runs 14 residues. CDR1 MNHNS and CDR2 SASEGT come from the germline V gene. Germline trimming cut 3 bases from V and 8 bases from J; bases unmatched to any gene: 4. Here the CDR3 DNA reads TGTGCCAGCAGTGATTGGACAGGGGTCGAAAAACTGTTTTTT. Amino acid sequence: CASSDWTGVEKLFF.

The rearrangement uses TRBV18 and TRBJ2-1, with TRBD2 identical over 13 bases. J lost 5 bases, V lost 3 bases, and 10 bases had no gene match. The CDR3 consists of 18 residues. Looked up from germline, CDR1 is KGHSH and CDR2 is LQKENI. CDR3 DNA: TGTGCCAGCTCACCGGGACTAGCGGGGTCCGATGGCCACAATGAGCAGTTCTTC. It codes for CASSPGLAGSDGHNEQFF.

This clonotype was counted at least ten times. This chain connects TRBV2 to TRBJ2-5, with unresolved D. The V gene's germline CDR1 is SNHLY and CDR2 FYNNEI. Between the trimmed V and J ends, which lost 1 base and 5 bases, there was a span of 14 bases. The length of the CDR3 is 15 residues. CDR3 region: CASSEDRARPETQYF. Here the CDR3 DNA reads TGTGCCAGCAGTGAAGATAGGGCTCGCCCGGAGACCCAGTACTTC.

This clonotype was seen many times. The chain uses TRBV7-8 and TRBJ1-1, with D unclear. V lost 2 bases to trimming and J lost 0 bases, with 13 bases between them. The CDR3 runs 16 residues. The V gene's germline CDR1 is SGHVS and CDR2 FQNEAQ. The DNA for the CDR3 is TGTGCCAGCAGCTTACCCCGGACGGTCATGAACACTGAAGCTTTCTTT. Translation: CASSLPRTVMNTEAFF.

The chain couples TRBV10-3 to TRBJ2-5; D possibly corresponds to TRBD1 (6 bases). Trimming shortened V by 3 bases and J by 2 bases, and 16 bases separated the two germline ends. CDR3 length: 16 amino acids. Germline V gene data show CDR1 as ENHRY and CDR2 as SYGVKD. The CDR3 nucleotides are TGTGCCATCAGTGATGTATGGGGGACACTTCAAGAGACCCAGTACTTC. It translates to CAISDVWGTLQETQYF.

This clonotype was seen at least ten times. The V gene is TRBV5-1, the J gene TRBJ2-7; 9 nucleotides match TRBD1. This CDR3 spans 20 amino acids. Trimming removed 4 bases from V and 1 base from J; junction bases left unmatched: 21. Germline V gene data show CDR1 as SGHRS and CDR2 as YFSETQ. The DNA for the CDR3 is TGCGCCAGCAGCCCTAGATCGGGACAGGGCCAAATCGAGGGGTCCTACGAGCAGTACTTC. As protein: CASSPRSGQGQIEGSYEQYF.

In its sample, this clonotype was seen many times. The chain uses TRBV6-1 and TRBJ2-1; D remains unclear. CDR3 size: 13 residues. From germline, CDR1 is MNHNS and CDR2 SASEGT. Between the trimmed V and J ends, which lost 10 bases and 3 bases, there was a span of 13 bases. The CDR3 region is CATSPSGYNEQFF. The CDR3 DNA reads as TGTGCCACCAGCCCGTCAGGCTACAATGAGCAGTTCTTC.

This clonotype was seen at least ten times. At one end, the junction sequence differs from germline, possibly due to a read error. J is TRBJ2-1 and V is TRBV12-3 or TRBV12-4; the match to TRBD1 covers 9 bases. This CDR3 has 15 amino acids. The CDR3 sequence: CASSLGQGNYNEQFF. The DNA of the CDR3 is TGTGCCAGCAGCTTAGGACAGGGGAACTACAATGAGCAGTTCTTC.

This clonotype was seen at least ten times. This chain connects TRBV12-3 or TRBV12-4 to TRBJ1-3; D remains unclear. The CDR3 is 14 amino acids. V was clipped by 3 bases and J by 1 base, with 7 bases between them. As DNA, the CDR3 is TGTGCCAGCAGTTTGGCGATTTCTGGAAACACCATATATTTT. It yields the protein CASSLAISGNTIYF.

This clonotype was counted a few times. The rearrangement links TRBV19 to TRBJ1-3; TRBD1 is a possible D gene (5 bases). The CDR3 contains 16 residues. V was pared by 6 bases and J by 1 base, with 16 bases between. Germline loops: CDR1 LNHDA, CDR2 SQIVND (reference sequence). The chain's CDR3 is CASSPRAGGSGNTIYF. The CDR3 coding sequence is TGTGCCAGTAGCCCCCGGGCGGGGGGATCTGGAAACACCATATATTTT.

This clonotype was recorded at least ten times. The DNA of the CDR3 is TGTGCCATCAGGGCCGGGACTAGCAACCAAGGCACAGATACGCAGTATTTT. Translating gives CAIRAGTSNQGTDTQYF. The chain joins TRBV10-3 to TRBJ2-3; TRBD2 agrees at 9 bases. The germline gives CDR1 ENHRY, CDR2 SYGVKD. V lost 6 bases, J lost 1 base, and 11 bases stayed unmatched. This CDR3 has 17 residues.

CDR3 bases: TGTGCCAGCAATTACGCGCCGGCACACCAGTATGGCTACACCTTC. Its translation is CASNYAPAHQYGYTF. The genes are TRBV28 and TRBJ1-2; D uncertain. Germline CDR1 is MDHEN and CDR2 is SYDVKM. This CDR3 comprises 15 residues. Trimming cost V 7 bases and J 5 bases, with 20 bases left between them.

This clonotype showed up many times. The chain couples TRBV18 to TRBJ1-6; 7 bases fit TRBD1. Germline assignment: CDR1 KGHSH and CDR2 LQKENI. After removal of 2 bases from V and 10 bases from J, the junction contained 5 bases not matched to a gene. The CDR3 extends over 14 amino acids. The CDR3 DNA follows: TGTGCCAGCTCACCAGGACAGGACAGGTCACCCCTCCACTTT. Amino acid sequence: CASSPGQDRSPLHF.

This clonotype was detected ten times or more. The V and J genes are TRBV25-1 and TRBJ2-5, with a possible D match to TRBD2 (6 bases). Trimming removed 8 bases from V and 2 bases from J, with 12 bases in between. CDR3 length: 13 residues. Germline values: CDR1 MGHDK, CDR2 SYGVNS. DNA for the CDR3: TGTGCCAGCGGGGCGGGACCACAAGAGACCCAGTACTTC. Its translation: CASGAGPQETQYF.

This clonotype was observed a handful of times. The chain joins TRBV9 to TRBJ2-2; possible D gene TRBD1, 6 bases. The CDR3 loop spans 15 amino acids. V was shortened by 3 bases and J by 3 bases, with 12 bases between the two germline ends. Looked up from germline, CDR1 is SGDLS and CDR2 is YYNGEE. The CDR3 sequence: CASSADYRDTGELFF. CDR3 coding DNA: TGTGCCAGCAGCGCGGATTACAGGGACACCGGGGAGCTGTTTTTT.

This clonotype was detected many times. The chain joins TRBV6-1 to TRBJ2-2; TRBD2 matches at 9 bases. The CDR3 consists of 15 residues. Trimming at V came to 4 bases and at J to 7 bases, leaving 7 bases not matched to a gene. Germline CDR1 reads MNHNS; CDR2 reads SASEGT. CDR3 loop: CASSVKAGGVGELFF. The CDR3 nucleotides read TGTGCCAGCAGTGTAAAAGCGGGAGGTGTCGGGGAGCTGTTTTTT.

This clonotype was detected ten times or more. The chain employs TRBV5-1 and TRBJ2-3; 9 nucleotides agree with TRBD2. Unmatched junction bases numbered 4, after V lost 0 bases and J lost 2 bases. The CDR3 is made up of 16 amino acids. The germline CDR1 and CDR2 sequences are SGHRS and YFSETQ. CDR3 region: CASSLGGGRATDTQYF. The CDR3 bases are TGCGCCAGCAGCTTGGGAGGCGGGAGGGCCACAGATACGCAGTATTTT.